The next 8 T cell receptor beta chains were all read from a single sample in a study of cytomegalovirus exposure and HLA in healthy donors. The primer mix had 60 Vbeta and 13 Jbeta primers. The table came from immunoSEQ multiplex PCR; TCRdb's copy has only in-frame clones and leaves some out. The data show under 120,000 clones, 65% seen once. Sequenced sample: PBMCs. All receptors come from a man between 25 and 39 years old in good health and CMV-seropositive.

The chain links TRBV5-1 to TRBJ2-3; D is possibly TRBD2 (6 bases). This CDR3 has 15 residues. V lost 4 bases and J 3 bases, leaving 15 bases between the germline ends. Germline lookup yields CDR1 SGHRS and CDR2 YFSETQ. CDR3 in amino acids: CASSLLGGVTDTQYF. For the CDR3, the DNA is TGCGCCAGCAGCCTTCTCGGCGGGGTGACAGATACGCAGTATTTT.

This clone was seen more than once but under ten times. V and J are TRBV27 and TRBJ1-2; no clear D gene. Germline V gives CDR1 MNHEY, CDR2 SMNVEV (reference sequence). The CDR3 has 13 residues. Trimming removed 6 bases at V and 4 bases at J, with 12 bases between. The CDR3 sequence: CASSVSRGYGYTF. The CDR3 nucleotides are TGTGCCAGCAGCGTGAGCCGCGGCTATGGCTACACCTTC.

The chain combines TRBV15 with TRBJ2-7; 10 bases line up with TRBD2. The junction had 4 bases not matched to a gene; V was cut back by 1 base and J by 1 base. This CDR3 is built from 16 residues. Germline values: CDR1 LNHNV, CDR2 YYDKDF (reference sequence). The CDR3: CATSRVASGGSYEQYF. DNA of the CDR3: TGTGCCACCAGCAGAGTAGCTAGCGGGGGATCCTACGAGCAGTACTTC.

The CDR3 is CASILEVKTLHF. The CDR3 DNA is TGTGCCAGCATTTTAGAGGTGAAGACCCTCCACTTT. The J gene is TRBJ1-6, the V gene TRBV6-5; no definite D call. This CDR3 comprises 12 residues. Trimming cost V 7 bases and J 14 bases, with 15 bases left between them. Germline V gives CDR1 MNHEY, CDR2 SVGAGI.

The rearrangement links TRBV7-8 to TRBJ2-3, with unresolved D. V dropped 5 bases and J dropped 5 bases, with 14 bases sitting between them. Germline V gives CDR1 SGHVS, CDR2 FQNEAQ. This CDR3 spans 14 amino acids. This CDR3 reads CASSVERFKDTQYF. CDR3 in DNA: TGTGCCAGCAGCGTCGAGAGGTTTAAAGATACGCAGTATTTT.

This clone was counted only a few times. The chain employs TRBV10-3 and TRBJ2-7, with 9 nucleotides matching TRBD1. Germline CDR1 is ENHRY and CDR2 is SYGVKD. This CDR3 region has 15 residues. Losses at the gene ends were 6 bases for V and 2 bases for J; bases not matched to a gene: 8. DNA of the CDR3: TGTGCCATCAGCCGATCGGGACAGGGCCCCTACGAGCAGTACTTC. Residues: CAISRSGQGPYEQYF.

The sample holds a few counts of this clone. The genes are TRBV4-1 and TRBJ2-5, with TRBD1 matching 10 bases. TRBJ2-7 explains the end of the DNA better; the J call may be wrong. Per the germline V gene, CDR1 is MGHRA and CDR2 is YSYEKL. The CDR3 spans 15 residues. The CDR3 bases are TGCGCCAGCAGCCGAACGGGACAGGGGCCGAACGAGCAGTACTTC. Encoded protein: CASSRTGQGPNEQYF.

The V gene is TRBV7-8, the J gene TRBJ2-7; 10 bases line up with TRBD2. This CDR3 contains 15 residues. Per the germline V gene, CDR1 is SGHVS and CDR2 is FQNEAQ. The V segment lost 5 bases and the J segment 0 bases; nucleotides outside the gene matches: 4. CDR3 bases: TGTGCCAGCAGCGCCACTAGCGGGGCCTCCTACGAGCAGTACTTC. This gives the protein CASSATSGASYEQYF. Filled out from reference TRBV7-8 and TRBJ2-7, the complete variable domain reads GAGVSQSPRYKVAKRGQDVALRCDPISGHVSLFWYQQALGQGPEFLTYFQNEAQLDKSGLPSDRFFAERPEGSVSTLKIQRTQQEDSAVYLCASSATSGASYEQYFGPGTRLTVT.